This TCR beta chain was identified in a study of blood T cell repertoires in COVID-19. In the study overall: COVID-19 samples from acute and convalescent phases originated in the United States, Italy and Spain. T cells, B-cell-depleted T cells, or PBMCs provided the cDNA or gDNA that served as material.

This clone was found once. The junction had 7 bases not matched to a gene; V was cut back by 7 bases and J by 5 bases. Germline V gene sequence: CDR1 SQVTM, CDR2 ANQGSEA. This CDR3 is built from 12 residues. In the study's own analysis: Nucleated cell counts were estimated from reference gene primer amplification. The table came from immunoSEQ multiplex PCR; TCRdb's copy has only in-frame clones and leaves some out. From that table come the V and J calls and clone size; the DNA was used to work out D and trimming. The repertoire holds 13,000 to 15,000 clones, around nine tenths seen once, with roughly 32% in the top ten.

The clonotype originates from a human donor in a cohort sampled during active COVID-19. The V call is TRBV29-1, the J call TRBJ2-5, with 7 bases that match TRBD1. Sequencing was carried out using peripheral blood. CDR3 protein: CSARGQLETQYF. The CDR3 coding sequence is TGCAGCGCCAGGGGACAGTTGGAGACCCAGTACTTC. Full variable domain (remainder filled in from reference TRBV29-1 and TRBJ2-5): SAVISQKPSRDICQRGTSLTIQCQVDSQVTMMFWYRQQPGQSLTLIATANQGSEATYESGFVIDKFPISRPNLTFSTLTVSNMSPEDSSIYLCSARGQLETQYFGPGTRLLVL.